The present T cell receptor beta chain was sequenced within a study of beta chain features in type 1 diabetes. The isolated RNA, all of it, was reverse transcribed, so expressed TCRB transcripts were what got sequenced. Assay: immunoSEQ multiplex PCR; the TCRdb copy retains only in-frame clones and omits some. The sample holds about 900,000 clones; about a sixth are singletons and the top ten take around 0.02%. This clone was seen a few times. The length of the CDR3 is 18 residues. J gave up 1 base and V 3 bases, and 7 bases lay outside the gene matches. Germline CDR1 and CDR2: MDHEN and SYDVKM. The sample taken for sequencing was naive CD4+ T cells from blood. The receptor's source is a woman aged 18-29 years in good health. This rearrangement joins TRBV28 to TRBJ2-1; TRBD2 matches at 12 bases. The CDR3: CASSFLMTSGGSYNEQFF. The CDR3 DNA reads TGTGCCAGCAGTTTCCTGATGACTAGCGGGGGTTCCTACAATGAGCAGTTCTTC.